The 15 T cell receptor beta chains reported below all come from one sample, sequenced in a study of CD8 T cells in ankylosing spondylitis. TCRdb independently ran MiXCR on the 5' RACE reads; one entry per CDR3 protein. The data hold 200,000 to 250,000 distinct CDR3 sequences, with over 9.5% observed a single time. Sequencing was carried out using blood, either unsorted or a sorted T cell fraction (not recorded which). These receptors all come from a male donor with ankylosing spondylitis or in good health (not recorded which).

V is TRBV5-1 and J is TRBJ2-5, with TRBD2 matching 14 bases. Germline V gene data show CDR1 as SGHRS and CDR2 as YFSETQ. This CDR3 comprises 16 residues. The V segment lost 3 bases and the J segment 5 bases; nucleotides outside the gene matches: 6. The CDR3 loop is CASSSRTSGGKETQYF. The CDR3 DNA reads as TGCGCCAGCAGCTCCCGGACTAGCGGGGGGAAGGAGACCCAGTACTTC.

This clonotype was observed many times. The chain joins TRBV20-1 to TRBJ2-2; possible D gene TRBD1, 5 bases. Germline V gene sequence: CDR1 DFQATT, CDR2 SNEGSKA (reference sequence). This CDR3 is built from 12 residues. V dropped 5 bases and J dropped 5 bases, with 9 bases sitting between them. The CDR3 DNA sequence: TGCAGTGCTTCTCAGGGAACCGGGGAGCTGTTTTTT. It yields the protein CSASQGTGELFF.

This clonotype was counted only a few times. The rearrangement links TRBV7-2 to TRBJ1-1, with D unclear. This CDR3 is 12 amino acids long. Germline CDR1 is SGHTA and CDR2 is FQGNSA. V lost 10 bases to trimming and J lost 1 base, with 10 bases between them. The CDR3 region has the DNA TGTGCCACAGAAACAACGAACACTGAAGCTTTCTTT. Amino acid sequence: CATETTNTEAFF.

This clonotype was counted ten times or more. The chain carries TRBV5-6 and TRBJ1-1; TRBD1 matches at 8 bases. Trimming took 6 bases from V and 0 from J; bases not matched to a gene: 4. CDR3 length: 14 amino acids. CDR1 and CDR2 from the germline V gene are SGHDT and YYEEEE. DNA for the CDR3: TGTGCCAGCACCAAACAGGGGGTGAACACTGAAGCTTTCTTT. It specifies CASTKQGVNTEAFF.

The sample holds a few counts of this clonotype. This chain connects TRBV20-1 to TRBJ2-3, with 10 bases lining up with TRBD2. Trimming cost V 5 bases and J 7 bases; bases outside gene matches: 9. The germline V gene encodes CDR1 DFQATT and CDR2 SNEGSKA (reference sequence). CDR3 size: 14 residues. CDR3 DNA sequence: TGCAGTGCTCCCAGCGGGGGGGCCACTTATACGCAGTATTTT. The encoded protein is CSAPSGGATYTQYF.

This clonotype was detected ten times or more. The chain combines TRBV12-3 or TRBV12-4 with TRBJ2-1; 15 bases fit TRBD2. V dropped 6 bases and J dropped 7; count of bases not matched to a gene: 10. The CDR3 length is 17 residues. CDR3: CASRGWTSGGAGNEQFF. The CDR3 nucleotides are TGTGCCAGCAGAGGATGGACTAGCGGGGGGGCCGGAAATGAGCAGTTCTTC.

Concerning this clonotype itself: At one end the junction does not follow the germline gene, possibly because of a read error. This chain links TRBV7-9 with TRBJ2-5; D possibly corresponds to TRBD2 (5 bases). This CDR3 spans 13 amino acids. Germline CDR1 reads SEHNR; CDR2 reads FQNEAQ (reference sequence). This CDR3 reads CACSLVPGETQYF. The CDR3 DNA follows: TGTGCCTGCAGCTTAGTTCCGGGGGAGACCCAGTACTTC.

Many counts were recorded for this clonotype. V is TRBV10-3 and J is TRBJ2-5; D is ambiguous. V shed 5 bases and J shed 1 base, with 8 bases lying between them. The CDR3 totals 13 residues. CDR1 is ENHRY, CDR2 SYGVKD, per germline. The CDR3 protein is CAISRPFQETQYF. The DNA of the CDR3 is TGTGCCATCAGTCGTCCTTTCCAAGAGACCCAGTACTTC.

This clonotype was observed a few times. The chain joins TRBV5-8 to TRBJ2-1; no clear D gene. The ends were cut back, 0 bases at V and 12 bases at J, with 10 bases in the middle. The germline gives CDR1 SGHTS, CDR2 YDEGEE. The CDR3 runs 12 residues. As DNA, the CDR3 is TGTGCCAGCAGCTTGGGCACCTCAGGGCAGTTCTTC. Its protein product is CASSLGTSGQFF. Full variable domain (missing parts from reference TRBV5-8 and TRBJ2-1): EAGVTQSPTHLIKTRGQQATLRCSPISGHTSVYWYQQALGLGLQFLLWYDEGEERNRGNFPPRFSGRQFPNYSSELNVNALELEDSALYLCASSLGTSGQFFGPGTRLTVL.

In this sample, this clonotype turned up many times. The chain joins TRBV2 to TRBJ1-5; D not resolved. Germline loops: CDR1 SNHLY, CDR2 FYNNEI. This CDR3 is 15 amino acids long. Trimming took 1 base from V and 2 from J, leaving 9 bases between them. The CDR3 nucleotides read TGTGCCAGCAGTGAAGGGGGAGGAGGCAATCAGCCCCAGCATTTT. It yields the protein CASSEGGGGNQPQHF.

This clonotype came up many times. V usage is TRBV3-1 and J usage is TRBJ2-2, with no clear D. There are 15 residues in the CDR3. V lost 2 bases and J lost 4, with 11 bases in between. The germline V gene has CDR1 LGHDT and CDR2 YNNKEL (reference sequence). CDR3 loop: CASSQWLGSTGELFF. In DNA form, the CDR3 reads TGTGCCAGCAGCCAATGGCTAGGGTCCACCGGGGAGCTGTTTTTT.

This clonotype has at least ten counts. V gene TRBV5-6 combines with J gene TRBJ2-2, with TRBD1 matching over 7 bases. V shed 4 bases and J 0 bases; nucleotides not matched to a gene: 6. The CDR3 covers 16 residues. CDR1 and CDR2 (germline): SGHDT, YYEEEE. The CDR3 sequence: CASSKGQMANTGELFF. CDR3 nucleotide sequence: TGTGCCAGCAGCAAGGGACAGATGGCGAACACCGGGGAGCTGTTTTTT.

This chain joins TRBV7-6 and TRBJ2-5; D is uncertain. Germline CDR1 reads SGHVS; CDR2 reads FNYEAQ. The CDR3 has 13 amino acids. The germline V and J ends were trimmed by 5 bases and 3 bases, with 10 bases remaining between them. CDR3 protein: CASSQNLKETQYF. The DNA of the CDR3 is TGTGCCAGCAGCCAGAACCTTAAAGAGACCCAGTACTTC.

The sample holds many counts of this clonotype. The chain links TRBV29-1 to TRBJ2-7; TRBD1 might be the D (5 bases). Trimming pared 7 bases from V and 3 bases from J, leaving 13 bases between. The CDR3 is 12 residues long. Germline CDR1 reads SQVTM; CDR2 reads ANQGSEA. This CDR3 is CSGGPNLYEQYF. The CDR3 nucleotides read TGCAGCGGGGGCCCAAATCTCTACGAGCAGTACTTC.

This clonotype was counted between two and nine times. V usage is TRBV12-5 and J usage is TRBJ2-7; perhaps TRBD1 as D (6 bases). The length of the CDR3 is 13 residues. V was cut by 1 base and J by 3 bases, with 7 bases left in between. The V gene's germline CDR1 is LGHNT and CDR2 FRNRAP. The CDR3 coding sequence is TGTGCTAGTGGTTTGGCAGGGGACTACGAGCAGTACTTC. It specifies CASGLAGDYEQYF.